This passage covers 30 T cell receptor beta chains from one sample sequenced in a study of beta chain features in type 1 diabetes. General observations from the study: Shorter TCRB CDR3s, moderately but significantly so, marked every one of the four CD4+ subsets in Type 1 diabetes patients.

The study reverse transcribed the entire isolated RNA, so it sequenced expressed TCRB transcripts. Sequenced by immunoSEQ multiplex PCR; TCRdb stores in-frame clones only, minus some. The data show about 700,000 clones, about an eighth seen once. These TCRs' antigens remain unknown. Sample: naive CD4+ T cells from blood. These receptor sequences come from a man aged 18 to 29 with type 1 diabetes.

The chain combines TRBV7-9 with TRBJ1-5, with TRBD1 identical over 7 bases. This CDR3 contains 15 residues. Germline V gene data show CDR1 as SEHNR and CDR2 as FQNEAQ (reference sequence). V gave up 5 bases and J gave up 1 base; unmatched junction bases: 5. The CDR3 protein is CASSRDRASNQPQHF. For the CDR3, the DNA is TGTGCCAGCAGCCGCGACAGGGCGAGCAATCAGCCCCAGCATTTT.

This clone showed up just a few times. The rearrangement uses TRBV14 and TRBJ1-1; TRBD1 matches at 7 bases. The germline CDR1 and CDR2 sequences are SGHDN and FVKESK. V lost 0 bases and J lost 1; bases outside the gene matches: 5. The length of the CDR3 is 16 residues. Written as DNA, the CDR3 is TGTGCCAGCAGCCAAGATTGGGGGACAGCGAACACTGAAGCTTTCTTT. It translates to CASSQDWGTANTEAFF. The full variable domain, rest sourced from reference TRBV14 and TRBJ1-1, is EAGVTQFPSHSVIEKGQTVTLRCDPISGHDNLYWYRRVMGKEIKFLLHFVKESKQDESGMPNNRFLAERTGGTYSTLKVQPAELEDSGVYFCASSQDWGTANTEAFFGQGTRLTVV.

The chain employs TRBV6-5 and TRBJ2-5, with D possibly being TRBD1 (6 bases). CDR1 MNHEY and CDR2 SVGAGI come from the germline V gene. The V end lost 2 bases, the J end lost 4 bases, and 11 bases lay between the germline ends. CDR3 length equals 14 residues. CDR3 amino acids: CASSYSTGRETQYF. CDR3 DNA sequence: TGTGCCAGCAGTTACAGTACAGGGAGAGAGACCCAGTACTTC.

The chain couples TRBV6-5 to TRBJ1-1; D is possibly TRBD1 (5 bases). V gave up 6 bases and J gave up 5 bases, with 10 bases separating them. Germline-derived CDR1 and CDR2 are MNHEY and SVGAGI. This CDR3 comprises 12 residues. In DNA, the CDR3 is TGTGCCAGCAGCCGGGGGAGAACTGAAGCTTTCTTT. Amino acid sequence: CASSRGRTEAFF.

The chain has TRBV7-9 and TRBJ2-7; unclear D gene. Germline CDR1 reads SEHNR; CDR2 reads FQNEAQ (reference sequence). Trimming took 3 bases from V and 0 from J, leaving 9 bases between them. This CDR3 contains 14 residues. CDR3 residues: CASSFGPVSYEQYF. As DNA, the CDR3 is TGTGCCAGCAGCTTTGGGCCCGTCTCCTACGAGCAGTACTTC.

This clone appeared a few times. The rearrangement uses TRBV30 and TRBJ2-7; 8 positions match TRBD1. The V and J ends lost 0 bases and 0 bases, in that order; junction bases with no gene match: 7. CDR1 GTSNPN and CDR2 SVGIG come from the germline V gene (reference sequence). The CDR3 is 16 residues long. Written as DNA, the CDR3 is TGTGCCTGGAGTGTACTTGCTGGGACAGGCTCCTACGAGCAGTACTTC. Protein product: CAWSVLAGTGSYEQYF.

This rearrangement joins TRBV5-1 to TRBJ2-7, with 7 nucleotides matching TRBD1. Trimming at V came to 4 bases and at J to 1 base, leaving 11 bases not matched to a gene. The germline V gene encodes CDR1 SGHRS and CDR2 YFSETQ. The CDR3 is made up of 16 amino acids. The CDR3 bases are TGCGCCAGCAGCCCGGGGACAGAGGGCCTATCCTACGAGCAGTACTTC. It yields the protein CASSPGTEGLSYEQYF. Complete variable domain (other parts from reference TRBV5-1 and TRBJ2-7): KAGVTQTPRYLIKTRGQQVTLSCSPISGHRSVSWYQQTPGQGLQFLFEYFSETQRNKGNFPGRFSGRQFSNSRSEMNVSTLELGDSALYLCASSPGTEGLSYEQYFGPGTRLTVT.

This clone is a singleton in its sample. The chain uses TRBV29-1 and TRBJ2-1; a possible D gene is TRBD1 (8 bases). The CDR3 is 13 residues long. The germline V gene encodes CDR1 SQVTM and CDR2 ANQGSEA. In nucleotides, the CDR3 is TGCAGTGCCCGACAGGGGACTATCAATGAGCAGTTCTTC. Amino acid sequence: CSARQGTINEQFF.

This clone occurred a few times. The CDR3 nucleotides read TGCGCCAGTCGGGGACTAAATGAAAAACTGTTTTTT. Its protein product is CASRGLNEKLFF. The rearrangement joins TRBV4-1 to TRBJ1-4; D possibly corresponds to TRBD1 (5 bases). This CDR3 region has 12 residues. Germline loops: CDR1 MGHRA, CDR2 YSYEKL. The ends were cut back, 9 bases at V and 5 bases at J, with 10 bases in the middle.

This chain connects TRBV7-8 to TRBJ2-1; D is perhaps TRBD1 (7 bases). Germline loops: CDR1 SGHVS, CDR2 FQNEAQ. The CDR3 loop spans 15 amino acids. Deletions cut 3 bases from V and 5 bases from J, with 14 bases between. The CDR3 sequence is CASSFEQGRNNEQFF. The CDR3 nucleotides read TGTGCCAGCAGCTTCGAACAGGGGAGGAACAATGAGCAGTTCTTC. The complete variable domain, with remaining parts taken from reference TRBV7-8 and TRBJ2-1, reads GAGVSQSPRYKVAKRGQDVALRCDPISGHVSLFWYQQALGQGPEFLTYFQNEAQLDKSGLPSDRFFAERPEGSVSTLKIQRTQQEDSAVYLCASSFEQGRNNEQFFGPGTRLTVL.

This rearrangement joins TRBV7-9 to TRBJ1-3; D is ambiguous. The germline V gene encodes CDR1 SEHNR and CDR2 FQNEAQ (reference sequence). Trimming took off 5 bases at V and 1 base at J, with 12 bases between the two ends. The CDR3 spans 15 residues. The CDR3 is CASSPGPPSGNTIYF. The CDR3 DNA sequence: TGTGCCAGCAGCCCTGGCCCTCCTTCTGGAAACACCATATATTTT.

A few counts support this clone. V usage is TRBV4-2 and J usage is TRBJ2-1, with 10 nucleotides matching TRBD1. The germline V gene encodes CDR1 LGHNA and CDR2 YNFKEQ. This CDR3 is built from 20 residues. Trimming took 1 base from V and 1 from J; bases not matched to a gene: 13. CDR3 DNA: TGTGCCAGCAGCCAAGTTCACAGGACAGGGGGGATTGGATCCTACAATGAGCAGTTCTTC. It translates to CASSQVHRTGGIGSYNEQFF.

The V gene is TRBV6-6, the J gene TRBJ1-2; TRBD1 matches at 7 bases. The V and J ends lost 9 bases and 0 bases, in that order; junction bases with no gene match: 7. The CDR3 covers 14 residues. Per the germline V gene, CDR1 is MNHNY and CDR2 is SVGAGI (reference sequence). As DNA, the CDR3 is TGTGCCAGTGATGCGGGACAGACTAACTATGGCTACACCTTC. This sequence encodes CASDAGQTNYGYTF.

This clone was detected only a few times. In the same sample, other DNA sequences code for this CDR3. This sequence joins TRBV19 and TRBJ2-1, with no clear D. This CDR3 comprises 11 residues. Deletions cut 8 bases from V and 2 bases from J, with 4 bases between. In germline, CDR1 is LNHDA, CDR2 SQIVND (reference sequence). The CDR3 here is CASVAYNEQFF. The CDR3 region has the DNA TGTGCCAGTGTGGCCTACAATGAGCAGTTCTTC.

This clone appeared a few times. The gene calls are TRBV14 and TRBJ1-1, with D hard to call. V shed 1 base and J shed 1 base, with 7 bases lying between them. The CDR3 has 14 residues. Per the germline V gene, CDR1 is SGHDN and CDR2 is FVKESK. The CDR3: CASSQVWKNTEAFF. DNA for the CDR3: TGTGCCAGCAGCCAAGTCTGGAAGAACACTGAAGCTTTCTTT.

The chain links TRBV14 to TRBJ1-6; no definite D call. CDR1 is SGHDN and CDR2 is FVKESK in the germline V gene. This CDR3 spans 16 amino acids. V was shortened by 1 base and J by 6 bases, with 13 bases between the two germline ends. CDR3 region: CASSQVSWSSNSPLHF. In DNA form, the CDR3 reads TGTGCCAGCAGCCAAGTCTCCTGGAGCTCTAATTCACCCCTCCACTTT. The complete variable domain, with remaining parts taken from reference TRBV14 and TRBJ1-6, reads EAGVTQFPSHSVIEKGQTVTLRCDPISGHDNLYWYRRVMGKEIKFLLHFVKESKQDESGMPNNRFLAERTGGTYSTLKVQPAELEDSGVYFCASSQVSWSSNSPLHFGNGTRLTVT.

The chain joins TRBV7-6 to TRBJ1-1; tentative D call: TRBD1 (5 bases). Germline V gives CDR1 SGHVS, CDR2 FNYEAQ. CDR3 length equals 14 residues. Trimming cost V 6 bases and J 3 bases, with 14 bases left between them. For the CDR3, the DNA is TGTGCCAGCAGAGAGGGGACGGCGGACACTGAAGCTTTCTTT. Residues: CASREGTADTEAFF.

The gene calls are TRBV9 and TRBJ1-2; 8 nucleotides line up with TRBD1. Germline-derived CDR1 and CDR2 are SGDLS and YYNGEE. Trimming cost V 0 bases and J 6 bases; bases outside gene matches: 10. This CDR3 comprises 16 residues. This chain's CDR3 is CASSVEGRQGRDGYTF. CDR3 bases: TGTGCCAGCAGCGTAGAGGGGAGACAGGGGCGAGATGGCTACACCTTC.

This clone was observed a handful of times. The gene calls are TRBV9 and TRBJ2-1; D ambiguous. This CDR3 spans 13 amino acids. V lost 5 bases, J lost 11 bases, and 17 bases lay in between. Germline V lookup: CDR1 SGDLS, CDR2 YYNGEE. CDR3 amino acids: CASSSTARVKQFF. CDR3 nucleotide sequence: TGTGCCAGCAGTTCAACAGCACGGGTCAAGCAGTTCTTC.

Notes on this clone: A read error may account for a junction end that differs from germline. The CDR3 loop is CASSSGLAGEETQYF. CDR3 nucleotide sequence: TGTGCTAGCAGCTCGGGACTAGCGGGGGAAGAGACCCAGTACTTC. This chain uses TRBV7-7 with TRBJ2-5, with TRBD2 matching over 14 bases. This CDR3 region has 15 residues. The germline gives CDR1 SSHAT, CDR2 FNYEAQ (reference sequence).

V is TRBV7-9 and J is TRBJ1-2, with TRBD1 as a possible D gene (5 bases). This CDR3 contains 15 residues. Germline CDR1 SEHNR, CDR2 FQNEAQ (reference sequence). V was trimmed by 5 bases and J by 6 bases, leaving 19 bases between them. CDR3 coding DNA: TGTGCCAGCAGCCCGAGCAGGGTGTGGGATGATGGCTACACCTTC. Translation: CASSPSRVWDDGYTF.

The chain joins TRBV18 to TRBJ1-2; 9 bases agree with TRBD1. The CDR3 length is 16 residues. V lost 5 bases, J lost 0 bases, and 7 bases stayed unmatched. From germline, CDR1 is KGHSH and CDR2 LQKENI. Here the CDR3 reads CASSSQTGGSNYGYTF. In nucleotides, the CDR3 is TGTGCCAGCTCATCCCAAACAGGGGGCTCTAACTATGGCTACACCTTC.

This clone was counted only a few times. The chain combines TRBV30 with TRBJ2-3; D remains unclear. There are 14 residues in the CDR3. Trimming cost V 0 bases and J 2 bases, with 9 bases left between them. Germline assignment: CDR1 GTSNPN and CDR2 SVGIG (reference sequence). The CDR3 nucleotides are TGTGCCTGGAGTGTAGTGCTTACCACAGATACGCAGTATTTT. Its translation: CAWSVVLTTDTQYF. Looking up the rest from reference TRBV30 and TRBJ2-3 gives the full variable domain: SQTIHQWPATLVQPVGSPLSLECTVEGTSNPNLYWYRQAAGRGLQLLFYSVGIGQISSEVPQNLSASRPQDRQFILSSKKLLLSDSGFYLCAWSVVLTTDTQYFGPGTRLTVL.

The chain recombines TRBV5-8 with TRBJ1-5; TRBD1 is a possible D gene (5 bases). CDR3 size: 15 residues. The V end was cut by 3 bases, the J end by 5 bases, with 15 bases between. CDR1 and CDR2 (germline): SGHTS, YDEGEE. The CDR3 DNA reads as TGTGCCAGCAGCTCCCCGGGGCAGTTCCATCAGCCCCAGCATTTT. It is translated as CASSSPGQFHQPQHF.

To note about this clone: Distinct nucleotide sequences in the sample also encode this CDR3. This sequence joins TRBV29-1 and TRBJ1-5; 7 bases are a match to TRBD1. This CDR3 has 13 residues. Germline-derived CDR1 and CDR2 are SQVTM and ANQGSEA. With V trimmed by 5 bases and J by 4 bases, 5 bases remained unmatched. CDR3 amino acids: CSVSGTENQPQHF. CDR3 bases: TGCAGCGTTAGCGGGACAGAGAATCAGCCCCAGCATTTT.

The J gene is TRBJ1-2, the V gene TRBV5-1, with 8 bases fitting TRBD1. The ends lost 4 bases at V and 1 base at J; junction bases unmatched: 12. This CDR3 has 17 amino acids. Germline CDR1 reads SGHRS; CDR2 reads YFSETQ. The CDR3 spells CASSPGRDRMDNYGYTF. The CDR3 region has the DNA TGCGCCAGCAGCCCGGGCCGGGACAGGATGGATAACTATGGCTACACCTTC.

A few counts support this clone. CDR3 amino acids: CASSWTGSAYNEQFF. For the CDR3, the DNA is TGTGCCAGCTCATGGACAGGGTCAGCCTACAATGAGCAGTTCTTC. V usage is TRBV18 and J usage is TRBJ2-1; 8 bases map to TRBD1. Germline V gene lookup returns CDR1 KGHSH and CDR2 LQKENI. This CDR3 comprises 15 residues. The V segment lost 5 bases and the J segment 2 bases; nucleotides outside the gene matches: 5.

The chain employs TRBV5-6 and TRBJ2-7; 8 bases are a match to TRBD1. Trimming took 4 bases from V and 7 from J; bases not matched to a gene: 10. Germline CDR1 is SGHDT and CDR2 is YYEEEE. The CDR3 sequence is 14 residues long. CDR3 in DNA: TGTGCCAGCAGCCCTCCGGGACAGGTGTGGGAGCAGTACTTC. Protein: CASSPPGQVWEQYF.

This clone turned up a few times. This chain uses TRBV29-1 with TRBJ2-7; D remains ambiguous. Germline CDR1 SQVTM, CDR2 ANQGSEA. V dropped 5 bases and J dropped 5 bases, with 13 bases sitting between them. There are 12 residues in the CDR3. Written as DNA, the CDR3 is TGCAGCGTTTCGGAGAGAACCAACGAGCAGTACTTC. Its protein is CSVSERTNEQYF.

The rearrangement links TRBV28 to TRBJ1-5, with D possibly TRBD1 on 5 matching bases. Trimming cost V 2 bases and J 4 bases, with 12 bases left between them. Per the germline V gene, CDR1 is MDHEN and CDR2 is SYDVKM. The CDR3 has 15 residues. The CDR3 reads CASSLGGEGNQPQHF. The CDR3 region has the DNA TGTGCCAGCAGTTTAGGAGGGGAAGGGAATCAGCCCCAGCATTTT.